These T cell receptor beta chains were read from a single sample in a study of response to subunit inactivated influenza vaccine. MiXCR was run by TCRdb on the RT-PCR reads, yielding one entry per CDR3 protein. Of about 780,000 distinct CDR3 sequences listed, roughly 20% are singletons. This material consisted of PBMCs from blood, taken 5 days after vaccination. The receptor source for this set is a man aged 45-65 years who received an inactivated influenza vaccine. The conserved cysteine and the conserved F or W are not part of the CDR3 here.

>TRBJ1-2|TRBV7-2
ASNVVLPFNYGYT
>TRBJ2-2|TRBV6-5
ASSYIGVGSGELF
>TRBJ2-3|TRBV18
ASSPFSGGASDTQY
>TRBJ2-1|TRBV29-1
SIRQGAANEQF
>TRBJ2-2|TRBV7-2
ASSLYGNTGELF
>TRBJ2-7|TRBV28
ASSLPDREYYEQY
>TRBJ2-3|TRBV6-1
ASTLAGSSTDTQY
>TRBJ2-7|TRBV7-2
ASSPNWGPYEQY
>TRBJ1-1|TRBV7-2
ASSLDRGLETEAF
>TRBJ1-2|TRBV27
ASSLRVQSGYT
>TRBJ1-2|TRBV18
ASSRRQENYGYT
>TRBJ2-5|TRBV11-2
ASARDGGGETQY
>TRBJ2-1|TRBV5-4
ASSLLAGGPHEQF
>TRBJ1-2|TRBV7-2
ASSFTYSAYGYT
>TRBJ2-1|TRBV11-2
ASSLDPPTSSYNEQF
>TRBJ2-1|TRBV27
ASSPDRAEQF
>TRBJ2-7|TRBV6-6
ASSPFGYYEQY
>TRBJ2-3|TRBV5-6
ASSPQGTSTDTQY
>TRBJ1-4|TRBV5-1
ASSLDPREKLF
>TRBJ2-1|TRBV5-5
ASSLEGTSGNEQF
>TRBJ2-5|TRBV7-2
ASSAYGTSGSRETQY
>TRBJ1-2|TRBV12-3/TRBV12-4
ASSLRDRGSDYGYT
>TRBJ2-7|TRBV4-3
ASSQEAGSAYEQY
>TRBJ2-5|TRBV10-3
AISDTGTGDQETQY
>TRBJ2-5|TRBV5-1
ASSLRVQETQY
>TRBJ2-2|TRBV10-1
ASSETGAGELF
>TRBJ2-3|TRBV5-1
ASSGMTGGTDTQY